This note documents a single TCR beta chain sequence. Its target is unknown. Only in-frame clones appear in the TCRdb table, and some are missing; sequencing was by immunoSEQ multiplex PCR. The table has tens of thousands of clones, roughly 88% seen once; the top ten hold 0.11%. The data originate from a study of graft-versus-host responses after intestinal transplantation. Regarding the study as a whole: Allografts carried high graft-versus-host to host-versus-graft clonal ratios in patients having graft-donor T cell macrochimerism.

The TCR was taken from a human donor who received an intestinal transplant. The sequenced sample was unstimulated CD4+ T cells sorted from spleen or lymph node cells, obtained before intestinal transplant.

Here the CDR3 DNA reads TGTGCCAGCAGTGAATGGGGACTAGGGCAGTTCTTC. It encodes CASSEWGLGQFF. V and J are TRBV2 and TRBJ2-1, with TRBD2 matching 8 bases. The CDR3 totals 12 residues. The trim removed 2 bases at V and 12 bases at J, leaving 3 bases unmatched. Germline V CDR1 and CDR2: SNHLY, FYNNEI.